At least ten counts were recorded for the clone carrying this T cell receptor (beta chain). Its antigen is unknown. This entry is derived from a study of T cells in Graves' hyperthyroidism and ophthalmopathy. General study points: Blood also showed most of the thyroid clonotypes that were expanded above 0.001.

TCR beta CDR3 region amplification was performed from RNA transcripts. HTBI primers were the set used in a first-round RT-PCR of the TCR CDR3. TCRdb analysed the multiplex PCR reads with MiXCR anew, one entry per CDR3 protein. The sample yields 600,000 to 650,000 distinct CDR3 sequences, 15% to 20% seen once. The receptor comes from a woman in her 30s with Graves' hyperthyroidism. Sequencing was carried out using blood.

The CDR3 reads CASSRGDSDEKLFF. In nucleotides, the CDR3 is TGTGCCAGCAGCCGAGGGGACAGTGATGAAAAACTGTTTTTT. The chain couples TRBV11-1 to TRBJ1-4; 7 bases fit TRBD1. Germline CDR1 is SGHAT and CDR2 is FQDESV (reference sequence). V lost 5 bases to trimming and J lost 6 bases; unmatched junction nucleotides: 6. The CDR3 is made up of 14 amino acids.